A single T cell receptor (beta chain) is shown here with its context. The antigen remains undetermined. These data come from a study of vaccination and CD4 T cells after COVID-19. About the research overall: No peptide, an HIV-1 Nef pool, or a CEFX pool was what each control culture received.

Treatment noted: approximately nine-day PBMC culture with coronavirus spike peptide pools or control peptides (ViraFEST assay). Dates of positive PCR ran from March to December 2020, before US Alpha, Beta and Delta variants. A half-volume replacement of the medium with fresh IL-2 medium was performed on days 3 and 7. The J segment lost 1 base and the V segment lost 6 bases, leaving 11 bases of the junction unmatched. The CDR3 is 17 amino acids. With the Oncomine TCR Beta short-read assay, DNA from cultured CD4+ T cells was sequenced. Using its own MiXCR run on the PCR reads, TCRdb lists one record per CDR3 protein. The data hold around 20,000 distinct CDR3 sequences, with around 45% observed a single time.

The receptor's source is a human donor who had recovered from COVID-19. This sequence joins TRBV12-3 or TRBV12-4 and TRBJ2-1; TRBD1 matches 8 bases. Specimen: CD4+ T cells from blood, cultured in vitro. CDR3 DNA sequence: TGTGCCAGCAGCCGAATAGCCGGGACAGGTTCCTACAATGAGCAGTTCTTC. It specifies CASSRIAGTGSYNEQFF.